This T cell receptor beta chain was sequenced during a study of T cell repertoires in cytomegalovirus infection. TCRdb passed the reads through MiXCR, listing each CDR3 protein once. This table has approximately 310,000 distinct CDR3 sequences, approximately 25% appearing once. Germline V gene sequence: CDR1 MDHEN, CDR2 SYDVKM. Trimming left V 2 bases short and J 5 bases short, with 13 bases between. This CDR3 comprises 15 residues. As regards this clonotype: Its antigen is unidentified.

The TCR comes from a human donor in good health (CMV status not recorded). Some clones in this sample may be carry-over from other donors' samples. The rearrangement uses TRBV28 and TRBJ2-1, with D uncertain. Sample: cultured PBMCs, taken from culture after CMV antigen stimulation. CDR3 sequence reads: CASSLLGNGDNEQFF. The CDR3 DNA reads as TGTGCCAGCAGTTTACTGGGGAATGGGGACAATGAGCAGTTCTTC.